Included here is one T cell receptor beta chain sequence, with context. Its antigen is still unknown. Expressed TCRB transcripts were sequenced after all isolated RNA was converted to cDNA. The protocol was immunoSEQ multiplex PCR, while the TCRdb copy is restricted to in-frame clones and leaves out a portion. This table has 90,000 to 110,000 clones, under 40% appearing once. These data come from a study of beta chain features in type 1 diabetes. For the study at large: Patients and healthy donors were similar in age, gender and cell yields.

Findings and caveats of the study: Whatever favoring of shorter templates PCR might show would apply equally to patients and controls. High-TCR-expressing cells could be over-represented by cDNA sequencing.

Per the germline V gene, CDR1 is SGHRS and CDR2 is YFSETQ. CDR3 length: 15 residues. Trimming left V 3 bases short and J 3 bases short, with 13 bases between. The chain uses TRBV5-1 and TRBJ2-1; perhaps TRBD1 as D (6 bases). The specimen sequenced was stem cell memory CD4+ T cells from blood. The receptor was derived from a woman aged 18-29 years in good health. The CDR3 reads CASSSQGSYYNEQFF. CDR3 in DNA: TGCGCCAGCAGCTCGCAGGGGTCCTACTACAATGAGCAGTTCTTC.